These T cell receptor beta chains were read from a single sample in a study of CD8 T cells in ankylosing spondylitis. Each CDR3 protein gets one entry after TCRdb re-called the 5' RACE reads with MiXCR. Of around 40,000 distinct CDR3 sequences in the sample, less than 3% were seen once. The specimen sequenced was blood, either unsorted or a sorted T cell fraction (not recorded which). These receptors came from a male donor with ankylosing spondylitis or in good health (not recorded which). Both conserved end residues are part of each CDR3. D genes are given only for firm matches. Clone sizes are shown as once, few, many or a size class.

TRBD1,TRBV9,many,TRBJ2-4,CASSQGTGGKGNIQYF,TGTGCCAGCAGCCAAGGGACAGGGGGTAAGGGAAACATTCAGTACTTC
TRBD1,TRBV9,few,TRBJ2-6,CASSPPGGSSGANVLTF,TGTGCCAGCAGCCCTCCAGGGGGCTCCTCTGGGGCCAACGTCCTGACTTTC
TRBD2,TRBV9,many,TRBJ2-5,CASSVVAGGRETQYF,TGTGCCAGCAGCGTAGTAGCGGGAGGGAGGGAGACCCAGTACTTC
TRBD2,TRBV9,medium-sized,TRBJ2-2,CASALAANTGELFF,TGTGCCAGCGCGCTAGCGGCTAACACCGGGGAGCTGTTTTTT
TRBD2,TRBV9,many,TRBJ2-1,CASSARTSGDNEQFF,TGTGCCAGCAGCGCACGGACTAGCGGAGACAATGAGCAGTTCTTC
-,TRBV9,many,TRBJ1-4,CASSAGEQGATNEKLFF,TGTGCCAGCAGCGCCGGAGAGCAGGGCGCAACTAATGAAAAACTGTTTTTT
TRBD2,TRBV9,many,TRBJ2-1,CASSQVPGLAPFF,TGTGCCAGCAGCCAAGTCCCGGGACTAGCTCCGTTCTTC
-,TRBV9,many,TRBJ2-3,CASSVAWSTDTQYF,TGTGCCAGCAGCGTAGCCTGGAGCACAGATACGCAGTATTTT
TRBD1,TRBV9,many,TRBJ2-7,CASSVEGASYEQYF,TGTGCCAGCAGCGTAGAGGGGGCCTCCTACGAGCAGTACTTC
TRBD1,TRBV9,many,TRBJ2-2,CASKYRGDTGELFF,TGTGCCAGCAAATACAGGGGGGACACCGGGGAGCTGTTTTTT
TRBD1,TRBV9,many,TRBJ1-6,CASSPTPDRAYSPLHF,TGTGCCAGCAGTCCTACGCCCGACAGGGCCTACTCACCCCTCCACTTT
TRBD1,TRBV9,many,TRBJ2-7,CASSVAGTGEGYEQYF,TGTGCCAGCAGCGTAGCTGGGACAGGGGAAGGTTACGAGCAGTACTTC
-,TRBV9,many,TRBJ2-3,CASSEPIVGDTQYF,TGTGCCAGCAGCGAACCTATCGTTGGAGATACGCAGTATTTT
-,TRBV9,many,TRBJ2-3,CASSVGDFLTDTQYF,TGTGCCAGCAGCGTAGGGGACTTTCTCACAGATACGCAGTATTTT
TRBD2,TRBV9,many,TRBJ2-7,CASSVDPAGSNEQYF,TGTGCCAGCAGCGTAGATCCAGCGGGAAGCAACGAGCAGTACTTC
-,TRBV9,many,TRBJ1-1,CASSVEDMNTEAFF,TGTGCCAGCAGCGTAGAAGACATGAACACTGAAGCTTTCTTT
TRBD2,TRBV9,many,TRBJ2-2,CASSVSGRAGGELFF,TGTGCCAGCAGCGTCAGCGGGAGGGCCGGCGGGGAGCTGTTTTTT